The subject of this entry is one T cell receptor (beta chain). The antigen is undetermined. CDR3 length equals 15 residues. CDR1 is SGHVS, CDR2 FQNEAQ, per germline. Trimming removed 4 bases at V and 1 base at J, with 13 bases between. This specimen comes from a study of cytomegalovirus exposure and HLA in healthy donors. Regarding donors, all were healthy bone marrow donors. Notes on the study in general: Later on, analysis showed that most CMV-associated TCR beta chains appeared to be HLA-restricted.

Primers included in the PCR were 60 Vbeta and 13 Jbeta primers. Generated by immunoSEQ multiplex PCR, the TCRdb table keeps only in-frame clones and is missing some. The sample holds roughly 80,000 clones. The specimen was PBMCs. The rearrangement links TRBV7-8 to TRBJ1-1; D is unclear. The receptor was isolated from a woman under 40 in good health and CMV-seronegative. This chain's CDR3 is CASSSSLLANTEAFF. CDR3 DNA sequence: TGTGCCAGCAGCTCGTCCCTTTTGGCGAACACTGAAGCTTTCTTT.